The following is a T cell receptor beta chain sequence with its context. Its specificity is unknown. From the reads, TCRdb called clonotypes with MiXCR, one entry per CDR3 protein. The sample lists approximately 500,000 distinct CDR3 sequences; approximately 15% were seen once. The data were obtained in a study of T cell repertoires in cytomegalovirus infection. Study findings and constraints: HLA-C-restricted CMV-specific TCR beta clonotypes prevailed in the ex vivo response.

Trimming took 3 bases from V and 6 from J; bases not matched to a gene: 3. The CDR3 contains 12 residues. Germline CDR1 DFQATT, CDR2 SNEGSKA (reference sequence). The chain links TRBV20-1 to TRBJ1-2, with TRBD1 identical over 8 bases. The sequence was obtained from a human donor in good health (CMV status not recorded). Some clones in this sample may be carry-over from other donors' samples. Sequencing was performed on CD8+ T cells from PBMCs. For the CDR3, the DNA is TGCAGTGCTAGGCAGGGGGCGGATGGCTACACCTTC. Amino acids: CSARQGADGYTF.